A selection of T cell receptor beta chains follows, all from one sample in a study of shared clonotypes between healthy human individuals. Repertoires were generated with immunoSEQ multiplex PCR, while TCRdb's copy carries only in-frame clones and drops some. The sample contains about 1,800,000 clones, about 95% of which appear only once. Input material: naive CD8+ T cells sorted from blood. These TCRs come from a man younger than 35 in good health. The CDR3 runs from the conserved cysteine through the conserved F or W. A D gene is named only where the DNA matches it firmly. The size of a clone is reported for some rows only, either as once, few or many, or as a class for expanded clones.

>TRBJ1-1|-|-|TRBV2
CASPLGQNTEAFF
TGTGCCAGCCCATTGGGACAGAACACTGAAGCTTTCTTT
>TRBJ2-7|-|-|TRBV2
CASVEGLYEQYF
TGTGCCAGCGTGGAGGGATTGTACGAGCAGTACTTC
>TRBJ2-5|-|TRBD2|TRBV27
CASTPYAAGSWETQYF
TGTGCCAGCACCCCCTACGCAGCGGGGAGTTGGGAGACCCAGTACTTC
>TRBJ2-1|-|-|TRBV2
CASRNDLGVEQFF
TGTGCCAGCAGGAACGATCTAGGAGTTGAGCAGTTCTTC
>TRBJ2-3|-|-|TRBV27
CASSLSGASTDTQYF
TGTGCCAGCAGTTTATCGGGAGCTAGCACAGATACGCAGTATTTT
>TRBJ2-7|once|TRBD1|TRBV5-1
CASSPPYRQGRDTYEQYF
TGCGCCAGCAGCCCCCCTTATAGACAGGGCCGGGACACCTACGAGCAGTACTTC
>TRBJ1-4|-|-|TRBV7-9
CASSFGHSEKVFF
TGTGCCAGCAGCTTTGGACACAGTGAAAAAGTGTTTTTT
>TRBJ2-7|-|-|TRBV9
CASSFGTSSYEQYF
TGTGCCAGCAGCTTCGGGACTTCCTCCTACGAGCAGTACTTC
>TRBJ2-5|-|TRBD1|TRBV7-9
CASRGTVPQETQYF
TGTGCCAGCAGGGGGACAGTGCCACAAGAGACCCAGTACTTC
>TRBJ2-7|-|-|TRBV6-1
CASSDRSSYEQYF
TGTGCCAGCAGTGATCGGAGCTCCTACGAGCAGTACTTC
>TRBJ2-7|-|-|TRBV11-2
CASSLDSAGTEQYF
TGTGCCAGCAGCTTAGATTCGGCGGGAACCGAGCAGTACTTC
>TRBJ1-5|-|TRBD1|TRBV6-5
CASSSGQGLEPQHF
TGTGCCAGCAGTTCGGGACAGGGGCTGGAGCCCCAGCATTTT
>TRBJ2-5|-|TRBD1|TRBV25-1
CASSDKAGQGGETQYF
TGTGCCAGCAGTGATAAGGCGGGACAGGGGGGGGAGACCCAGTACTTC
>TRBJ2-7|-|TRBD2|TRBV6-6
CASSYRSGRFPYEQYF
TGTGCCAGCAGTTACCGTAGCGGGAGGTTTCCCTACGAGCAGTACTTC
>TRBJ2-5|-|-|TRBV27
CASSPGNEGTQYF
TGTGCCAGCAGTCCAGGAAACGAAGGGACCCAGTACTTC
>TRBJ2-5|-|TRBD1|TRBV11-2
CASSAGGEGWGKETQYF
TGTGCCAGCAGCGCAGGGGGAGAGGGGTGGGGTAAGGAGACCCAGTACTTC